This entry features one T cell receptor beta chain sequence. These data belong to a study of blood T cell repertoires in COVID-19. Study overall: COVID-19 samples from acute and convalescent phases originated in the United States, Italy and Spain. PBMCs, B-cell-depleted T cells, or T cells provided the cDNA or gDNA that made up the material.

Authors' data handling: For nucleated cells, counts were estimated from reference gene primer amplification. Assay used: immunoSEQ multiplex PCR; TCRdb lists only in-frame clones, some missing. V and J calls and clone size are as listed in that table; D and trimming were resolved from the DNA. Of under 55,000 clones listed, roughly 78% were seen once; the top ten hold about 25%. This CDR3 has 15 amino acids. Germline trimming cut 1 base from V and 5 bases from J; bases unmatched to any gene: 7. Germline CDR1 is LGHDT and CDR2 is YNNKEL (reference sequence). V gene TRBV3-1 (or the pseudogene TRBV3-2) combines with J gene TRBJ2-7; TRBD1 agrees at 8 bases. Sequenced material: peripheral blood. The sequence was collected from a man in his 70s with acute or convalescent COVID-19. The CDR3 here is CASSQVDRGNDEQYF. The CDR3 nucleotides are TGTGCCAGCAGCCAAGTTGACAGGGGAAACGACGAGCAGTACTTC.